The entry below describes one T cell receptor beta chain. Sequenced by immunoSEQ multiplex PCR; TCRdb stores in-frame clones only, minus some. Of about 88,000 clones detected, approximately 90% appear once; the ten largest clones hold roughly a tenth. Samples spanned pretreatment and treatment, with 1 to 8 time points per patient. This sample was included in a study of PD-L1 blockade in urothelial cancer. This TCR was recovered from a man between 60 and 75 years old with urothelial cancer. The specimen was PBMCs, collected around atezolizumab (anti-PD-L1) treatment.

CDR3 sequence: CASSRGGGQETQYF. The CDR3 region has the DNA TGTGCCAGCAGCCGGGGGGGAGGGCAAGAGACCCAGTACTTC. This chain links TRBV7-9 with TRBJ2-5, with TRBD2 matching 8 bases. CDR3 length equals 14 residues. From germline, CDR1 is SEHNR and CDR2 FQNEAQ (reference sequence). The J segment lost 2 bases and the V segment lost 5 bases, leaving 4 bases of the junction unmatched.